The 23 T cell receptor beta chains given below trace back to one sample, sequenced in a study of cytomegalovirus exposure and HLA in healthy donors. The PCR contained 60 Vbeta and 13 Jbeta primers. The table came from immunoSEQ multiplex PCR; TCRdb's copy has only in-frame clones and leaves some out. The sample lists around 70,000 clones, 62% occurring once. The sequenced sample was PBMCs. The receptor source for this set is a man aged 25 to 40 in good health and CMV-seronegative.

The V gene is TRBV29-1, the J gene TRBJ2-7; D remains ambiguous. The CDR3 consists of 13 residues. The ends were cut back, 0 bases at V and 1 base at J, with 7 bases in the middle. Germline V gives CDR1 SQVTM, CDR2 ANQGSEA. The CDR3 sequence: CSVEEADSYEQYF. CDR3 coding DNA: TGCAGCGTTGAAGAGGCGGATTCCTACGAGCAGTACTTC.

V usage is TRBV7-7 and J usage is TRBJ2-1; 7 positions agree with TRBD1. Germline CDR1 is SSHAT and CDR2 is FNYEAQ (reference sequence). The V and J ends lost 5 bases and 2 bases, in that order; junction bases with no gene match: 18. This CDR3 comprises 19 residues. CDR3 sequence: CASSIGGGTASIPYNEQFF. The DNA of the CDR3 is TGTGCCAGCAGCATAGGGGGTGGGACAGCTTCTATCCCCTACAATGAGCAGTTCTTC.

The gene calls are TRBV7-8 and TRBJ2-7, with D unresolved. The V and J ends lost 5 bases and 3 bases respectively, with 11 bases between them. Germline CDR1 is SGHVS and CDR2 is FQNEAQ. The CDR3 runs 13 residues. CDR3 DNA: TGTGCCAGCAGCGCAGAGGTGGACTACGAGCAGTACTTC. It yields the protein CASSAEVDYEQYF.

The count of this clone is one. The chain uses TRBV6-5 and TRBJ2-7; the match to TRBD2 covers 7 bases. Germline V lookup: CDR1 MNHEY, CDR2 SVGAGI. The CDR3 has 15 amino acids. The V segment lost 2 bases and the J segment 0 bases; nucleotides outside the gene matches: 4. CDR3 nucleotide sequence: TGTGCCAGCAGTTACGAGGGCGGGAGCTCCTACGAGCAGTACTTC. Its protein is CASSYEGGSSYEQYF.

The V and J genes are TRBV9 and TRBJ2-5; D perhaps matches TRBD2 (7 bases). From germline, CDR1 is SGDLS and CDR2 YYNGEE. Trimming stripped 4 bases from V and 11 bases from J, with 15 bases between. This CDR3 comprises 12 residues. The CDR3 loop reads CASSSGAGEQYF. DNA for the CDR3: TGTGCCAGCAGCTCGGGGGCGGGGGAGCAGTACTTC. Drawing the rest from reference TRBV9 and TRBJ2-5, the complete variable domain is DSGVTQTPKHLITATGQRVTLRCSPRSGDLSVYWYQQSLDQGLQFLIQYYNGEERAKGNILERFSAQQFPDLHSELNLSSLELGDSALYFCASSSGAGEQYFGPGTRLLVL.

This clone was counted once. This chain links TRBV2 with TRBJ2-5, with D perhaps TRBD1 (5 bases). There are 13 residues in the CDR3. V lost 10 bases and J lost 4, with 16 bases in between. Germline assignment: CDR1 SNHLY and CDR2 FYNNEI. CDR3 in amino acids: CANGQGIPETQYF. The CDR3 bases are TGTGCCAACGGACAAGGAATTCCAGAGACCCAGTACTTC.

The chain links TRBV19 to TRBJ1-3; tentative D call: TRBD1 (5 bases). Per the germline V gene, CDR1 is LNHDA and CDR2 is SQIVND (reference sequence). V lost 8 bases to trimming and J lost 4 bases, with 12 bases between them. CDR3 length: 13 residues. CDR3 nucleotides: TGTGCCAGTGCAGGGCTCGGAGGAAACACCATATATTTT. Translated: CASAGLGGNTIYF.

The rearrangement uses TRBV6-1 and TRBJ1-2, with TRBD1 matching over 8 bases. The V and J ends lost 6 bases and 3 bases, in that order; junction bases with no gene match: 9. Germline CDR1 reads MNHNS; CDR2 reads SASEGT. The CDR3 loop spans 15 amino acids. The CDR3 protein is CASSEDREVHYGYTF. The CDR3 DNA is TGTGCCAGCAGCGAGGACAGGGAGGTTCACTATGGCTACACCTTC.

The V and J genes are TRBV18 and TRBJ1-5; D gene uncertain. The CDR3 is 13 amino acids. V was shortened by 3 bases and J by 4 bases, with 7 bases between the two germline ends. Germline lookup yields CDR1 KGHSH and CDR2 LQKENI. The CDR3 is CASSPTENQPQHF. Here the CDR3 DNA reads TGTGCCAGCTCACCTACGGAGAATCAGCCCCAGCATTTT.

The genes are TRBV2 and TRBJ2-7, with TRBD1 as a possible D gene (6 bases). Per the germline V gene, CDR1 is SNHLY and CDR2 is FYNNEI. Trimming cost V 3 bases and J 3 bases, with 27 bases left between them. The CDR3 contains 19 residues. The CDR3 here is CASSDRSVTGSFYFYEQYF. The CDR3 region has the DNA TGTGCCAGCAGTGATAGGAGCGTAACAGGGTCTTTCTACTTCTACGAGCAGTACTTC.

The chain employs TRBV4-1 and TRBJ2-7; the match to TRBD2 covers 11 bases. With V trimmed by 2 bases and J by 2 bases, 2 bases remained unmatched. Germline V lookup: CDR1 MGHRA, CDR2 YSYEKL. The CDR3 sequence is 15 residues long. The CDR3 protein is CASSQPSGGTYEQYF. CDR3 nucleotide sequence: TGCGCCAGCAGCCAACCTAGCGGGGGGACCTACGAGCAGTACTTC.

A few counts support this clone. The rearrangement links TRBV30 to TRBJ1-5; a possible D gene is TRBD1 (6 bases). V lost 0 bases and J 3 bases, leaving 15 bases between the germline ends. The germline gives CDR1 GTSNPN, CDR2 SVGIG (reference sequence). The CDR3 contains 16 residues. CDR3 nucleotide sequence: TGTGCCTGGAGTGTTGCAGGGACATTTAACAATCAGCCCCAGCATTTT. Translated, it gives CAWSVAGTFNNQPQHF.

This rearrangement joins TRBV5-1 to TRBJ1-1, with D possibly TRBD1 on 6 matching bases. Trimming took 0 bases from V and 10 from J, leaving 10 bases between them. This CDR3 has 12 residues. Germline V gene sequence: CDR1 SGHRS, CDR2 YFSETQ. The CDR3 region is CASSLEGRGAFF. Written as DNA, the CDR3 is TGCGCCAGCAGCTTGGAGGGCAGGGGAGCTTTCTTT.

The chain is built from TRBV4-2 and TRBJ1-2; weak D call: TRBD1 (5 bases). The CDR3 spans 13 residues. Per the germline V gene, CDR1 is LGHNA and CDR2 is YNFKEQ. Trimming took 0 bases from V and 12 from J, leaving 14 bases between them. The CDR3 nucleotides read TGTGCCAGCAGCCAAGAGATGGGGGAGGATAACACCTTC. Its translation is CASSQEMGEDNTF.

This clone was observed once. The V call is TRBV2, the J call TRBJ1-1, with 11 positions matching TRBD1. The CDR3 length is 14 residues. Trimming took 6 bases from V and 3 from J; bases not matched to a gene: 3. Germline CDR1 and CDR2: SNHLY and FYNNEI. The CDR3 loop is CASRRDRGDTEAFF. The CDR3 DNA sequence: TGTGCCAGCAGACGGGACAGGGGGGACACTGAAGCTTTCTTT.

The chain couples TRBV2 to TRBJ2-7, with a weak D call TRBD2 (7 bases). This CDR3 has 11 residues. The germline V and J ends were trimmed by 4 bases and 13 bases, with 14 bases remaining between them. In germline, CDR1 is SNHLY, CDR2 FYNNEI. The chain's CDR3 is CASSGGGDSYF. CDR3 nucleotide sequence: TGTGCCAGCAGTGGGGGGGGCGACTCCTACTTC.

The chain uses TRBV4-1 and TRBJ2-7; D possibly corresponds to TRBD1 (6 bases). The CDR3 runs 15 residues. Germline assignment: CDR1 MGHRA and CDR2 YSYEKL. Trimming took off 1 base at V and 0 bases at J, with 10 bases between the two ends. The CDR3 DNA follows: TGCGCCAGCAGCCAAGCCACGGACAGCTCCTACGAGCAGTACTTC. This codes for CASSQATDSSYEQYF.

CDR3 DNA: TGCAGCGTTGAACCCCCCCTCGACAGGGGCACTGAAGCTTTCTTT. It is translated as CSVEPPLDRGTEAFF. This rearrangement joins TRBV29-1 to TRBJ1-1, with 8 bases that match TRBD1. CDR1 and CDR2 (germline): SQVTM, ANQGSEA. The CDR3 extends over 15 amino acids. J was trimmed by 4 bases and V by 2 bases; bases with no gene match: 9.

This clone came up once. The V gene is TRBV7-9, the J gene TRBJ2-7, with 9 bases identical to TRBD1. The J segment lost 2 bases and the V segment lost 1 base, leaving 3 bases of the junction unmatched. The V gene's germline CDR1 is SEHNR and CDR2 FQNEAQ (reference sequence). There are 15 residues in the CDR3. CDR3 region: CASSLVTGGPYEQYF. The CDR3 DNA reads as TGTGCCAGCAGCTTAGTAACAGGGGGCCCCTACGAGCAGTACTTC.

The V and J genes are TRBV4-2 and TRBJ1-3; no definite D call. The CDR3 covers 15 residues. Trimming removed 0 bases from V and 2 bases from J, with 8 bases in between. The germline V gene has CDR1 LGHNA and CDR2 YNFKEQ. The CDR3 protein is CASSQDQLPGNTIYF. Here the CDR3 DNA reads TGTGCCAGCAGCCAAGATCAGTTGCCTGGAAACACCATATATTTT.

The chain recombines TRBV7-6 with TRBJ1-3; the D is unclear. V lost 5 bases to trimming and J lost 2 bases, with 16 bases between them. This CDR3 spans 16 amino acids. Germline V CDR1 and CDR2: SGHVS, FNYEAQ. CDR3 DNA sequence: TGTGCCAGCAGCCCACTCCTGGAGATTCCTGGAAACACCATATATTTT. Translating it yields CASSPLLEIPGNTIYF.

The chain has TRBV6-6 and TRBJ2-7; TRBD1 matches 8 bases. The V and J ends lost 5 bases and 3 bases, in that order; junction bases with no gene match: 9. This CDR3 has 15 amino acids. Germline loops: CDR1 MNHNY, CDR2 SVGAGI (reference sequence). The CDR3 region is CASSLGQGYYYEQYF. CDR3 in DNA: TGTGCCAGCAGTCTTGGACAGGGCTATTACTACGAGCAGTACTTC.

V and J are TRBV4-2 and TRBJ2-7; 7 nucleotides match TRBD1. The CDR3 contains 17 residues. Germline trimming cut 1 base from V and 3 bases from J; bases unmatched to any gene: 12. The germline V gene has CDR1 LGHNA and CDR2 YNFKEQ. The CDR3 nucleotides are TGTGCCAGCAGCCAAGGGACAGGCCGGGACACATACTACGAGCAGTACTTC. This sequence encodes CASSQGTGRDTYYEQYF.